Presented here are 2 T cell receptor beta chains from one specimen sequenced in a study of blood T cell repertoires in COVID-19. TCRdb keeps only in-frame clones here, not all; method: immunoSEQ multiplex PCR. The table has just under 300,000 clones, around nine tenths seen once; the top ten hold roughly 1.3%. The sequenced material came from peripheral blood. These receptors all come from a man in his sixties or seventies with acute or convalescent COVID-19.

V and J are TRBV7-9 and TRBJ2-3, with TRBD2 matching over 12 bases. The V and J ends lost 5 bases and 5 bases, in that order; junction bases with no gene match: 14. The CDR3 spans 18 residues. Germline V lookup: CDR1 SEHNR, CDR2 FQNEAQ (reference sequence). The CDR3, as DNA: TGTGCCAGCAGCAAAAAATTTAGGACTAGCGGGGCCGGAGATACGCAGTATTTT. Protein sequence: CASSKKFRTSGAGDTQYF.

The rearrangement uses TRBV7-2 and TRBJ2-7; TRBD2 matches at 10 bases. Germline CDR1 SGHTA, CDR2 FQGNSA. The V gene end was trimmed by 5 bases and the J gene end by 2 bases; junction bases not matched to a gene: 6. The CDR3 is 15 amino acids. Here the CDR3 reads CASSTLAGVAYEQYF. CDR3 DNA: TGTGCCAGCAGCACTCTAGCGGGGGTGGCCTACGAGCAGTACTTC.